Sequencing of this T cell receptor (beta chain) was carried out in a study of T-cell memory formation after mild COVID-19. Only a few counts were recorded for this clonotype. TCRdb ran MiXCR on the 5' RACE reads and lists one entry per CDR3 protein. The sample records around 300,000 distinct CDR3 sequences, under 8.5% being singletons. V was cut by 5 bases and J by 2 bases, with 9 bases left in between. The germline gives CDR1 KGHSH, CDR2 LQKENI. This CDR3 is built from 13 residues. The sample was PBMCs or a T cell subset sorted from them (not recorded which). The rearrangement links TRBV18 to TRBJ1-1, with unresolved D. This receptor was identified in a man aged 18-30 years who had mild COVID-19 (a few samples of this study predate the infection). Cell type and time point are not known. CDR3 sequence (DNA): TGTGCCAGCTCATCTAAACTAAACACTGAAGCTTTCTTT. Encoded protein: CASSSKLNTEAFF.